This entry concerns a single T cell receptor beta chain. V gave up 4 bases and J gave up 5 bases, with 6 bases separating them. Germline V CDR1 and CDR2: SGHRS, YFSETQ. This CDR3 contains 12 residues. The data stem from a study of CD8 T cells in Susac syndrome. The authors reverse transcribed about 0.5 to 1 ug RNA with random hexamers. TCRdb used MiXCR to reprocess the immunoSEQ multiplex PCR reads, holding one entry per CDR3 protein. The sample lists some 80,000 distinct CDR3 sequences, approximately 94% occurring once. The chain employs TRBV5-1 and TRBJ2-2, with D unclear. The clonotype comes from a human donor in good health. The sequenced sample was CD8+ T cells from PBMCs. CDR3 in amino acids: CASSTHTGELFF. DNA for the CDR3: TGCGCCAGCAGCACCCATACCGGGGAGCTGTTTTTT.